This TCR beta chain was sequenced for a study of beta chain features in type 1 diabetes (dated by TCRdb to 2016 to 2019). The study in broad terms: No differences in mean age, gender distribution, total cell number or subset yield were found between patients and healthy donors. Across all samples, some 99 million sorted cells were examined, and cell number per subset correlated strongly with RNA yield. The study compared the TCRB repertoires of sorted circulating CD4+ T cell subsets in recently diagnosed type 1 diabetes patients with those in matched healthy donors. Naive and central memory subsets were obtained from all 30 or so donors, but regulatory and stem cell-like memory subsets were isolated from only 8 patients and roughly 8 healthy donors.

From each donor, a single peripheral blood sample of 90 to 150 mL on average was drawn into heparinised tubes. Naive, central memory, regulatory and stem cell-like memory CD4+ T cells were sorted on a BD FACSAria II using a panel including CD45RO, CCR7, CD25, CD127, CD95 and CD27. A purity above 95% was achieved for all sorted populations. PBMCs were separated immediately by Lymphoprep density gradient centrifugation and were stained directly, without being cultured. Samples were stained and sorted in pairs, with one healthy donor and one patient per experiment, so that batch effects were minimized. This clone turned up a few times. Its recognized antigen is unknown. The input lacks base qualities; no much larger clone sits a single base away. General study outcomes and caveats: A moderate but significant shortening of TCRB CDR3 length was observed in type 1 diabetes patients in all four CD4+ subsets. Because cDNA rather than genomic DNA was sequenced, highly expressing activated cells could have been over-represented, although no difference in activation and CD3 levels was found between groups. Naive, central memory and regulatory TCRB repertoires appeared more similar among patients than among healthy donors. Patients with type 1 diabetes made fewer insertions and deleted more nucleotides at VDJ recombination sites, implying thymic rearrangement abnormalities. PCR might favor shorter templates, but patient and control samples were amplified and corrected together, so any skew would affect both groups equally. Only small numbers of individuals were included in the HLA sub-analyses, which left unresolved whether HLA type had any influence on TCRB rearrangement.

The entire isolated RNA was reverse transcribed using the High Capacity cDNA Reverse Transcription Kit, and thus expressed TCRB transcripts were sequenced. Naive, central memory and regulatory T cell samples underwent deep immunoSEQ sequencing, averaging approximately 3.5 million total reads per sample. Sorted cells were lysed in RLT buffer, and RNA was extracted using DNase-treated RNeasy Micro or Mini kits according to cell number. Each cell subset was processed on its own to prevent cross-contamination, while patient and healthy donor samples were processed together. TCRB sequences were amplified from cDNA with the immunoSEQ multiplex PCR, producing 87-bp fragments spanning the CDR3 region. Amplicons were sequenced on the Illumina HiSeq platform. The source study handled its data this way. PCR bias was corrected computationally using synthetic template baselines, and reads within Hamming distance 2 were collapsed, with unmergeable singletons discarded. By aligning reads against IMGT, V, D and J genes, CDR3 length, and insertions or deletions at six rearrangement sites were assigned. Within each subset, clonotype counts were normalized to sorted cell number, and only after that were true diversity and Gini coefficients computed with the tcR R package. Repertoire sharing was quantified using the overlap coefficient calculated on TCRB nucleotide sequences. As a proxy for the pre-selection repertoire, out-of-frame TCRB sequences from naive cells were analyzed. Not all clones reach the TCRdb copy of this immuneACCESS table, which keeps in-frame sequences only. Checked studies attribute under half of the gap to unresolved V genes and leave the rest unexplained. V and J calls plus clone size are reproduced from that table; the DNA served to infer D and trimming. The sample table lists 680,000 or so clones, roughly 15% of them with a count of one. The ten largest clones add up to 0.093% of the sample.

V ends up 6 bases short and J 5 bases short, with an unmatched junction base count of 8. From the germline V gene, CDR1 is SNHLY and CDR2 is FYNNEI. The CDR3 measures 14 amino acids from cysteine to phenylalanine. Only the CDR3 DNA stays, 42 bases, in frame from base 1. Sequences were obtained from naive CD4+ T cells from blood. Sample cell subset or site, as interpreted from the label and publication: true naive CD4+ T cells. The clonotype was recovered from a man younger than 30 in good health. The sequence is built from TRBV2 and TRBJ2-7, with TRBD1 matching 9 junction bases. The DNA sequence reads TGTGCCAGCAGGCCCGGGACAGGGTCCCACGAGCAGTACTTC. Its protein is CASRPGTGSHEQYF.